Many counts were recorded for the clone carrying this T cell receptor (beta chain). This CDR3 is 14 amino acids long. The V gene's germline CDR1 is SEHNR and CDR2 FQNEAQ (reference sequence). The germline V and J ends were trimmed by 5 bases and 3 bases, with 13 bases remaining between them. This specimen belongs to a study of T cells in Graves' hyperthyroidism and ophthalmopathy. Amplification of TCR beta CDR3 regions was performed using RNA transcripts as template. The HTBI primer set served for first-round RT-PCR of the TCR CDR3. MiXCR was run by TCRdb on the multiplex PCR reads, yielding one entry per CDR3 protein. Here the sample spans 500,000 to 800,000 distinct CDR3 sequences, roughly 45% being singletons.

The sample comprised peripheral blood or thyroid tissue (not recorded which). This sequence originates from an adult man with Graves' disease, either hyperthyroidism or ophthalmopathy (not recorded which). The gene calls are TRBV7-9 and TRBJ1-1; no clear D gene. CDR3 sequence reads: CASSDRTSDTEAFF. The CDR3 coding sequence is TGTGCCAGCAGCGATAGGACCAGCGACACTGAAGCTTTCTTT.